This is a list of T cell receptor beta chains from one sample in a study of OX40 agonist ivuxolimab in advanced cancers. Clones were read by immunoSEQ multiplex PCR, and TCRdb kept only the in-frame ones, dropping some. The table includes 7,500 to 10,000 clones, 65% to 75% detected once. The starting material was CD4+ or CD8+ T cells sorted from blood, obtained in a trial of the OX40 agonist ivuxolimab. The receptors come from an adult with an advanced solid tumor such as melanoma, head and neck, liver or kidney cancer. Both conserved end residues are part of each CDR3. The order of the fields is CDR3 length, J gene, V gene, clone size, D gene, CDR3 DNA, CDR3 protein. A D gene is named only where the DNA matches it firmly. Size tells how often a clone was seen (once, few, many) or the class of an expanded clone, and some rows leave it out.

len: 12
j_gene: TRBJ1-1
v_gene: TRBV18
abundance: .
d_gene: .
CDR3nt: TGTGCCAGCTCACCCGAGAACACTGAAGCTTTCTTT
CDR3aa: CASSPENTEAFF

len: 15
j_gene: TRBJ2-2
v_gene: TRBV29-1
abundance: few
d_gene: .
CDR3nt: TGCAGCGTTGAAGATCTAGGCAGTAATCCCGGGGAGCTGTTTTTT
CDR3aa: CSVEDLGSNPGELFF

len: 15
j_gene: TRBJ2-5
v_gene: TRBV7-8
abundance: .
d_gene: TRBD2
CDR3nt: TGTGCCAGCAGCTCAATTCCTAGCGGTCAAGAGACCCAGTACTTC
CDR3aa: CASSSIPSGQETQYF

len: 14
j_gene: TRBJ1-1
v_gene: TRBV28
abundance: .
d_gene: .
CDR3nt: TGTGCCAGCAGTCCGCTTTGGGGGAGCACTGAAGCTTTCTTT
CDR3aa: CASSPLWGSTEAFF

len: 15
j_gene: TRBJ2-7
v_gene: TRBV9
abundance: .
d_gene: .
CDR3nt: TGTGCCAGCAGCGTAGGGGCGGGGGCAGCCTACGAGCAGTACTTC
CDR3aa: CASSVGAGAAYEQYF

len: 16
j_gene: TRBJ2-3
v_gene: TRBV7-6
abundance: .
d_gene: .
CDR3nt: TGTGCCAGCAGCTTAGTGGGGACAACTAGCACAGATACGCAGTATTTT
CDR3aa: CASSLVGTTSTDTQYF

len: 13
j_gene: TRBJ1-1
v_gene: TRBV7-7
abundance: .
d_gene: .
CDR3nt: TGTGCCAGCAGCTTATCAAGGAACACTGAAGCTTTCTTT
CDR3aa: CASSLSRNTEAFF

len: 15
j_gene: TRBJ2-7
v_gene: TRBV9
abundance: .
d_gene: .
CDR3nt: TGTGCCAGCAGCGCCGGACCAGGGTCCTCCTACGAGCAGTACTTC
CDR3aa: CASSAGPGSSYEQYF

len: 13
j_gene: TRBJ2-7
v_gene: TRBV5-4
abundance: .
d_gene: .
CDR3nt: TGTGCCAGCATGGGCGGAGCCTCCTACGAGCAGTACTTC
CDR3aa: CASMGGASYEQYF

len: 14
j_gene: TRBJ2-7
v_gene: TRBV7-2
abundance: .
d_gene: TRBD2
CDR3nt: TGTGCCAGCAGCTTTTCGGGAGGAGCCTACGAGCAGTACTTC
CDR3aa: CASSFSGGAYEQYF

len: 15
j_gene: TRBJ1-1
v_gene: TRBV4-1
abundance: few
d_gene: .
CDR3nt: TGCGCCAGCAGCCAAGAAACCGACCGAGACACTGAAGCTTTCTTT
CDR3aa: CASSQETDRDTEAFF

len: 17
j_gene: TRBJ2-5
v_gene: TRBV28
abundance: .
d_gene: TRBD1
CDR3nt: TGTGCCAGCAGCCTACAGGGGGCTGACACTATAGGGGAGACCCAGTACTTC
CDR3aa: CASSLQGADTIGETQYF

len: 14
j_gene: TRBJ2-7
v_gene: TRBV6-1
abundance: .
d_gene: .
CDR3nt: TGTGCCAGCAGTGAAGTTGGCTCTTCCCACGAGCAGTACTTC
CDR3aa: CASSEVGSSHEQYF

len: 15
j_gene: TRBJ2-7
v_gene: TRBV27
abundance: .
d_gene: .
CDR3nt: TGTGCCAGCAGTGCGCGGGACCTGGCCCACTACGAGCAGTACTTC
CDR3aa: CASSARDLAHYEQYF

len: 15
j_gene: TRBJ1-1
v_gene: TRBV19
abundance: .
d_gene: TRBD1
CDR3nt: TGTGCCAGCAAGGACAGGGGTAGGGGGAACACTGAAGCTTTCTTT
CDR3aa: CASKDRGRGNTEAFF

len: 15
j_gene: TRBJ2-7
v_gene: TRBV11-2
abundance: .
d_gene: .
CDR3nt: TGTGCCAGCAGCTTAGCTGGTAGCCACGACGACGAGCAGTACTTC
CDR3aa: CASSLAGSHDDEQYF

len: 14
j_gene: TRBJ2-3
v_gene: TRBV7-9
abundance: .
d_gene: .
CDR3nt: TGTGCCAGCAGCTTAGTCACGAGGGCAGATACGCAGTATTTT
CDR3aa: CASSLVTRADTQYF

len: 16
j_gene: TRBJ2-1
v_gene: TRBV5-1
abundance: few
d_gene: TRBD2
CDR3nt: TGCGCCAGCAGCCCGGAGGTTAGCGGGGTAGACAATGAGCAGTTCTTC
CDR3aa: CASSPEVSGVDNEQFF

len: 15
j_gene: TRBJ2-1
v_gene: TRBV4-1
abundance: .
d_gene: TRBD2
CDR3nt: TGCGCCAGCAGCCAAGTAGCGGGAGCCTACAATGAGCAGTTCTTC
CDR3aa: CASSQVAGAYNEQFF

len: 13
j_gene: TRBJ1-1
v_gene: TRBV6-1
abundance: few
d_gene: .
CDR3nt: TGTGCCAGCAGCCTGGGTTCGAACACTGAAGCTTTCTTT
CDR3aa: CASSLGSNTEAFF